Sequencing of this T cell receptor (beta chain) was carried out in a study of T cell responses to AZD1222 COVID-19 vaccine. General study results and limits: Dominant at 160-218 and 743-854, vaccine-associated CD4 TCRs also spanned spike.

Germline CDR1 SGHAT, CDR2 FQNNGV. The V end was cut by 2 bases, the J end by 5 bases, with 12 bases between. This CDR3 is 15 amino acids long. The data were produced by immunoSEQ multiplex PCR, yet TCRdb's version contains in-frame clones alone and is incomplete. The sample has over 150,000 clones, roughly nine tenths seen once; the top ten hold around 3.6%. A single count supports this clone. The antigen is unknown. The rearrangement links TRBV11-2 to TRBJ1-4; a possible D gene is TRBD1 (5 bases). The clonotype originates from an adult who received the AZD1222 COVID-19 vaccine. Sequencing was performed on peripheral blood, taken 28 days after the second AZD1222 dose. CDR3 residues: CASSLRGQGNEKLFF. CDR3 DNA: TGTGCCAGCAGCTTAAGGGGTCAGGGAAATGAAAAACTGTTTTTT.